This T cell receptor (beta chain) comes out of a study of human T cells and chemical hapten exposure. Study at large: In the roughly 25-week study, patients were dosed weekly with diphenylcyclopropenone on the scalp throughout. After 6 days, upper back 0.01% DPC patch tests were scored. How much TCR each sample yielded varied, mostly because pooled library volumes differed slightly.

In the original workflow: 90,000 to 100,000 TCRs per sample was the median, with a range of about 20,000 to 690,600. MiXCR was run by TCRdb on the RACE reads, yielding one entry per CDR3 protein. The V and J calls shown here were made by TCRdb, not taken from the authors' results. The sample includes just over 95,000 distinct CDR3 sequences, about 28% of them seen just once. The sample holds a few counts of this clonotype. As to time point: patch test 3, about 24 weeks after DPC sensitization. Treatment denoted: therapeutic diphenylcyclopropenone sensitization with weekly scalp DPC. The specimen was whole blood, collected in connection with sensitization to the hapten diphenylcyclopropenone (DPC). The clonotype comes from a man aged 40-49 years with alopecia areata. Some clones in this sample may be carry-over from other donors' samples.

The CDR3 DNA reads as TGCAGTGCTAGCATCCAAGAGACCCAGTACTTC. Its protein product is CSASIQETQYF. The gene calls are TRBV20-1 and TRBJ2-5; the D is unclear. V was trimmed by 3 bases and J by 1 base, leaving 3 bases between them. The CDR3 consists of 11 residues. Germline-derived CDR1 and CDR2 are DFQATT and SNEGSKA (reference sequence).